These 22 T cell receptor beta chains came from one sample sequenced in a study of T cell responses to AZD1222 COVID-19 vaccine. The repertoire was sequenced with immunoSEQ multiplex PCR; TCRdb's copy has only in-frame clones and lacks some. The sample lists roughly 120,000 clones; about 90% were seen once. The sample here was peripheral blood, taken on day 0 of AZD1222 vaccination. The receptors shown here come from an adult in good health.

V is TRBV14 and J is TRBJ2-3; a weak D match, TRBD1 (6 bases). The CDR3 spans 17 residues. Trimming removed 2 bases at V and 3 bases at J, with 18 bases between. Germline V gene lookup returns CDR1 SGHDN and CDR2 FVKESK. The CDR3 spells CASSQKPWTEGTDTQYF. The DNA for the CDR3 is TGTGCCAGCAGCCAAAAACCCTGGACAGAAGGTACAGATACGCAGTATTTT.

The genes are TRBV7-8 and TRBJ2-5; 9 bases agree with TRBD2. Germline V gene sequence: CDR1 SGHVS, CDR2 FQNEAQ. J gave up 4 bases and V 5 bases, and 20 bases lay outside the gene matches. This CDR3 spans 19 amino acids. CDR3 sequence: CASSRRLSGRSGFGETQYF. Here the CDR3 DNA reads TGTGCCAGCAGCCGGCGACTAAGCGGGAGGTCCGGCTTCGGAGAGACCCAGTACTTC.

V usage is TRBV2 and J usage is TRBJ1-5; no reliable D call. The V end lost 9 bases, the J end lost 4 bases, and 13 bases lay between the germline ends. The CDR3 consists of 13 residues. CDR1 SNHLY and CDR2 FYNNEI come from the germline V gene. CDR3 loop: CASQIAGNQPQHF. The CDR3 DNA reads as TGTGCCAGTCAAATCGCGGGAAATCAGCCCCAGCATTTT. Full variable domain (remainder filled in from reference TRBV2 and TRBJ1-5): EPEVTQTPSHQVTQMGQEVILRCVPISNHLYFYWYRQILGQKVEFLVSFYNNEISEKSEIFDDQFSVERPDGSNFTLKIRSTKLEDSAMYFCASQIAGNQPQHFGDGTRLSIL.

This clone was seen only once. V and J are TRBV27 and TRBJ1-1; a possible D gene is TRBD1 (5 bases). In germline, CDR1 is MNHEY, CDR2 SMNVEV (reference sequence). This CDR3 contains 14 residues. V was cut by 3 bases and J by 1 base, with 9 bases left in between. CDR3 bases: TGTGCCAGCAGTTTGGTCAGGGCGAACACTGAAGCTTTCTTT. Its translation is CASSLVRANTEAFF.

The chain joins TRBV13 to TRBJ1-2; TRBD1 matches at 7 bases. The V gene end was trimmed by 5 bases and the J gene end by 4 bases; junction bases not matched to a gene: 7. This CDR3 comprises 14 residues. CDR1 and CDR2 (germline): PRHDT, FYEKMQ (reference sequence). CDR3 amino acids: CASSAHRDSYGYTF. For the CDR3, the DNA is TGTGCCAGCAGCGCACACCGGGACAGCTATGGCTACACCTTC.

This chain links TRBV11-3 with TRBJ2-7; D call uncertain. CDR3 size: 13 residues. Trimming left V 3 bases short and J 3 bases short, with 9 bases between. Germline V gene data show CDR1 as SGHNT and CDR2 as YENEEA. The CDR3 spells CASSFGPNYEQYF. The DNA for the CDR3 is TGTGCCAGCAGCTTCGGGCCTAACTACGAGCAGTACTTC.

J is TRBJ2-7 and V is TRBV27, with 9 positions matching TRBD1. Germline lookup yields CDR1 MNHEY and CDR2 SMNVEV (reference sequence). The CDR3 is 15 amino acids. V was clipped by 4 bases and J by 4 bases; unmatched bases: 8. The CDR3, as DNA: TGTGCCAGCAGTTCACCGGGACAGGGTCAATACGAGCAGTACTTC. This gives the protein CASSSPGQGQYEQYF.

The chain combines TRBV2 with TRBJ2-1; D unresolved. V was pared by 6 bases and J by 10 bases, with 13 bases between. The CDR3 length is 12 residues. Germline V gives CDR1 SNHLY, CDR2 FYNNEI. CDR3 protein: CASSLDTQEQFF. In DNA form, the CDR3 reads TGTGCCAGCAGCCTCGACACCCAGGAGCAGTTCTTC. The whole variable domain, remainder taken from reference TRBV2 and TRBJ2-1, is EPEVTQTPSHQVTQMGQEVILRCVPISNHLYFYWYRQILGQKVEFLVSFYNNEISEKSEIFDDQFSVERPDGSNFTLKIRSTKLEDSAMYFCASSLDTQEQFFGPGTRLTVL.

This clone was seen a handful of times. J is TRBJ1-3 and V is TRBV9; D unclear. Germline V gene lookup returns CDR1 SGDLS and CDR2 YYNGEE. Trimming removed 4 bases at V and 0 bases at J, with 8 bases between. The CDR3 contains 14 residues. The CDR3 protein is CASSPTDSGNTIYF. CDR3 DNA sequence: TGTGCCAGCAGCCCCACAGACTCTGGAAACACCATATATTTT. Full variable domain (rest looked up from reference TRBV9 and TRBJ1-3): DSGVTQTPKHLITATGQRVTLRCSPRSGDLSVYWYQQSLDQGLQFLIQYYNGEERAKGNILERFSAQQFPDLHSELNLSSLELGDSALYFCASSPTDSGNTIYFGEGSWLTVV.

The rearrangement joins TRBV11-2 to TRBJ2-1; 9 bases are shared with TRBD2. The CDR3 runs 17 residues. Unmatched junction bases numbered 15, after V lost 5 bases and J lost 7 bases. Germline V CDR1 and CDR2: SGHAT, FQNNGV. The CDR3 nucleotides read TGTGCCAGCAGCCAAGGGGTGTCGGCGGGAGGGGGGAATGAGCAGTTCTTC. Translation gives CASSQGVSAGGGNEQFF.

The chain carries TRBV27 and TRBJ2-6; D not resolved. Germline V lookup: CDR1 MNHEY, CDR2 SMNVEV (reference sequence). V lost 6 bases to trimming and J lost 0 bases, with 12 bases between them. The CDR3 length is 16 residues. The chain's CDR3 is CASSTPGPSGANVLTF. The CDR3 nucleotides read TGTGCCAGCAGCACCCCCGGCCCCTCTGGGGCCAACGTCCTGACTTTC.

The V gene is TRBV5-1, the J gene TRBJ1-2; a possible D gene is TRBD1 (5 bases). The germline gives CDR1 SGHRS, CDR2 YFSETQ. The CDR3 has 19 residues. V dropped 0 bases and J dropped 2 bases, with 23 bases sitting between them. The DNA of the CDR3 is TGCGCCAGCAGCTTGGCCATGAAGGGGCGCGGGGTCCAGAACTATGGCTACACCTTC. Translating it yields CASSLAMKGRGVQNYGYTF.

The sample holds a few counts of this clone. The same CDR3 arises from other DNA sequences in this sample as well. V usage is TRBV27 and J usage is TRBJ2-7; 8 bases fit TRBD1. The CDR3 consists of 14 residues. Germline V lookup: CDR1 MNHEY, CDR2 SMNVEV (reference sequence). With 2 bases clipped from V and 3 bases from J, the junction kept 3 bases outside the gene matches. CDR3 residues: CASSLQGANYEQYF. The CDR3 nucleotides are TGTGCCAGCAGTTTACAGGGGGCGAACTACGAGCAGTACTTC.

This clone was recorded only once. The J gene is TRBJ1-2, the V gene TRBV28; D is unresolved. Germline-derived CDR1 and CDR2 are MDHEN and SYDVKM. With 5 bases removed from V and 2 bases from J, the gap between germline ends came to 6 bases. The CDR3 consists of 12 residues. CDR3 nucleotide sequence: TGTGCCAGCAGTAGCCAGAACTATGGCTACACCTTC. This gives the protein CASSSQNYGYTF.

The chain is built from TRBV14 and TRBJ2-7, with D tentatively TRBD1 or TRBD2 (6 bases each). The germline gives CDR1 SGHDN, CDR2 FVKESK. This CDR3 has 15 residues. Trimming left V 1 base short and J 0 bases short, with 10 bases between. The CDR3 sequence: CASSQARGASYEQYF. In nucleotides, the CDR3 is TGTGCCAGCAGCCAAGCGAGGGGGGCCTCCTACGAGCAGTACTTC.

Notes on this clone: Other DNA sequences in the same sample also yield this CDR3. The chain recombines TRBV9 with TRBJ2-1; D is unclear. CDR3 length: 14 residues. Trimming left V 0 bases short and J 5 bases short, with 9 bases between. Germline loops: CDR1 SGDLS, CDR2 YYNGEE. CDR3 residues: CASSVDGRDNEQFF. DNA for the CDR3: TGTGCCAGCAGCGTAGACGGTCGGGACAATGAGCAGTTCTTC. The full variable domain, rest sourced from reference TRBV9 and TRBJ2-1, is DSGVTQTPKHLITATGQRVTLRCSPRSGDLSVYWYQQSLDQGLQFLIQYYNGEERAKGNILERFSAQQFPDLHSELNLSSLELGDSALYFCASSVDGRDNEQFFGPGTRLTVL.

V is TRBV28 and J is TRBJ1-6; D is unclear. From germline, CDR1 is MDHEN and CDR2 SYDVKM. The CDR3 is 14 residues long. Trimming removed 2 bases at V and 10 bases at J, with 12 bases between. The CDR3 DNA is TGTGCCAGCAGTTTAGGAACAGTAGGCTCACCCCTCCACTTT. Amino acid sequence: CASSLGTVGSPLHF.

This chain uses TRBV7-6 with TRBJ1-2; TRBD1 aligns across 12 bases. Losses at the gene ends were 5 bases for V and 2 bases for J; bases not matched to a gene: 12. This CDR3 has 18 amino acids. CDR1 is SGHVS, CDR2 FNYEAQ, per germline. The CDR3 loop is CASSPSPGQGAQNYGYTF. The CDR3 coding sequence is TGTGCCAGCAGCCCATCGCCGGGACAGGGGGCGCAAAACTATGGCTACACCTTC.

The chain couples TRBV27 to TRBJ2-3; D is ambiguous. V was cut by 7 bases and J by 5 bases, with 13 bases left in between. CDR3 length equals 13 residues. The germline V gene has CDR1 MNHEY and CDR2 SMNVEV (reference sequence). The CDR3 sequence: CASKVRVQDTQYF. The CDR3 DNA reads as TGTGCCAGCAAAGTTCGCGTACAAGATACGCAGTATTTT.

J is TRBJ1-2 and V is TRBV6-5; D gene unclear. CDR1 MNHEY and CDR2 SVGAGI come from the germline V gene. Deletions cut 6 bases from V and 0 bases from J, with 11 bases between. This CDR3 region has 14 residues. The CDR3 here is CASSPQRPNYGYTF. In nucleotides, the CDR3 is TGTGCCAGCAGCCCACAGAGACCTAACTATGGCTACACCTTC.

This clone has at least ten counts. The chain recombines TRBV6-4 with TRBJ2-3; D gene uncertain. Germline values: CDR1 MRHNA, CDR2 SNTAGT. V lost 2 bases, J lost 2 bases, and 8 bases lay in between. CDR3 length equals 14 residues. CDR3 amino acids: CASSDGRDTDTQYF. The CDR3 DNA sequence: TGTGCCAGCAGTGACGGGCGAGACACAGATACGCAGTATTTT.

The rearrangement links TRBV18 to TRBJ1-1; 7 positions match TRBD1. The CDR3 runs to 15 residues. CDR1 is KGHSH and CDR2 is LQKENI in the germline V gene. V dropped 0 bases and J dropped 4; count of bases not matched to a gene: 5. CDR3 loop: CASSPPRQGGTEAFF. The CDR3, as DNA: TGTGCCAGCTCACCACCCAGACAGGGTGGCACTGAAGCTTTCTTT.